The rows below give T cell receptor beta chains drawn from one sample of a study of cytomegalovirus exposure and HLA in healthy donors. This table comes from immunoSEQ multiplex PCR, and its TCRdb copy is limited to in-frame clones, with some not included. The sample lists approximately 110,000 clones, roughly 73% occurring once. The sample consisted of PBMCs. These receptors were collected from a man aged 55 to 70 in good health and CMV-seropositive. Both conserved end residues are part of each CDR3. Each record gives: clone size, J gene, D gene, V gene, CDR3 DNA, CDR3 protein. D genes are given only for firm matches. Size tells how often a clone was seen (once, few, many) or the class of an expanded clone, and some rows leave it out.

>few|TRBJ1-5|NA|TRBV6-5
TGTGCCAGCACCCCAACAGGGAGCCAGCCCCAGCATTTT
CASTPTGSQPQHF
>NA|TRBJ2-6|NA|TRBV21-1
TGTGCCAGCAGCAATCCTGGCGACAGGTCTGGGGCCAACGTCCTGACTTTC
CASSNPGDRSGANVLTF
>once|TRBJ1-1|TRBD1|TRBV6-1
TGTGCCAGCAGTGAAATTAGGGGACAGGGCAAAGCTTTCTTT
CASSEIRGQGKAFF
>NA|TRBJ2-1|NA|TRBV7-6
TGTGCCAGCAGCTTGACAGTTAGCTCCTACAATGAGCAGTTCTTC
CASSLTVSSYNEQFF
>NA|TRBJ2-2|NA|TRBV5-1
TGCGCCAGCAGCTCCGACAGTAACACCGGGGAGCTGTTTTTT
CASSSDSNTGELFF
>few|TRBJ2-1|TRBD1|TRBV5-1
TGCGCCAGCAGCCTGGGACAGCCTAAGTACAATGAGCAGTTCTTC
CASSLGQPKYNEQFF
>few|TRBJ1-2|TRBD1|TRBV30
TGTGCCTGGAGTACGTTCGCGGCAGGGGGTCTCCTCTACACCTTC
CAWSTFAAGGLLYTF
>NA|TRBJ2-7|TRBD2|TRBV2
TGTGCCAGCAGTCCGATCTGGGGGGGAGGCGAGCAGTACTTC
CASSPIWGGGEQYF
>NA|TRBJ2-7|NA|TRBV7-9
TGTGCCAGCAGTGTCGGAGACTCCGCGCGCGAGCAGTACTTC
CASSVGDSAREQYF
>NA|TRBJ2-5|NA|TRBV21-1
TGTGCCAGCAGCAAAGGGCCGCGACAGCGACGGCCAGAGACCCAGTACTTC
CASSKGPRQRRPETQYF
>NA|TRBJ1-3|NA|TRBV28
TGTGCCAGCAGTTTCGGGGGGCAACGCGCTGGAAACACCATATATTTT
CASSFGGQRAGNTIYF
>NA|TRBJ2-7|NA|TRBV7-7
TGTGCTAGCAGCTTCGGCCGGGTACACGAGCAGTACTTC
CASSFGRVHEQYF
>NA|TRBJ2-5|TRBD2|TRBV15
TGTGCCACCAGCAGAGATTGGATGACTAGCGTTCAAGAGACCCAGTACTTC
CATSRDWMTSVQETQYF
>NA|TRBJ2-1|NA|TRBV9
TGTGCCAGCAGCGTCCAGGGTTCCTACAATGAGCAGTTCTTC
CASSVQGSYNEQFF
>NA|TRBJ2-3|TRBD2|TRBV9
TGTGCCAGCAGCGTCGCAGCGGGGGGGGACACAGATACGCAGTATTTT
CASSVAAGGDTDTQYF
>NA|TRBJ1-1|NA|TRBV21-1
TGTGCCAGCAGTCAGGGGACGGCCCCGATGAACACTGAAGCTTTCTTT
CASSQGTAPMNTEAFF